This passage covers 21 T cell receptor beta chains from one sample sequenced in a study of cytomegalovirus exposure and HLA in healthy donors (dated by TCRdb to about 2017). The method was the immunoSEQ multiplex PCR assay. For the multiplex PCR, a mixture combining 60 forward primers for TCR Vbeta segments and 13 reverse primers for TCR Jbeta segments was used. This is the immuneACCESS table as TCRdb keeps it, with only in-frame sequences that have V and J called. A part of the clones is gone; compared with another copy, unresolved V genes explain less than half, and the rest is unexplained. The sample has more than 150,000 clones on record, less than 90% of them singletons. More than 1.1% of the sample belongs to the ten largest clones. The sequenced sample consisted of PBMCs. All receptors derive from a girl under 18 in good health and CMV-seropositive.

This clone was observed at least ten times. The chain recombines TRBV5-4 with TRBJ2-6, with 13 bases identical to TRBD2. The trim removed 2 bases at V and 0 bases at J, leaving 5 bases unmatched. Germline CDR1 SGHNT, CDR2 YYREEE (reference sequence). The CDR3 length is 19 residues. The CDR3 sequence: CASSFGGTSGASGANVLTF. The CDR3 nucleotides are TGTGCCAGCAGCTTTGGTGGGACTAGCGGGGCCTCTGGGGCCAACGTCCTGACTTTC.

V is TRBV11-2 and J is TRBJ1-2, with 9 bases fitting TRBD1. This CDR3 is 14 amino acids long. From germline, CDR1 is SGHAT and CDR2 FQNNGV. The J segment lost 6 bases and the V segment lost 1 base, leaving 3 bases of the junction unmatched. This chain's CDR3 is CASSLVRDRDGYTF. CDR3 nucleotides: TGTGCCAGCAGCTTAGTCCGGGACAGGGATGGCTACACCTTC.

V and J are TRBV7-2 and TRBJ1-5; a possible D gene is TRBD1 (5 bases). Looked up from germline, CDR1 is SGHTA and CDR2 is FQGNSA. This CDR3 region has 14 residues. Between the trimmed V and J ends, which lost 4 bases and 3 bases, there was a span of 10 bases. CDR3: CASSYTGINQPQHF. The CDR3 region has the DNA TGTGCCAGCAGCTACACAGGAATCAATCAGCCCCAGCATTTT.

The gene calls are TRBV6-5 and TRBJ1-1; D not resolved. The germline V and J ends were trimmed by 0 bases and 0 bases, with 8 bases remaining between them. This CDR3 is 15 amino acids long. CDR1 and CDR2 from the germline V gene are MNHEY and SVGAGI. CDR3 amino acids: CASSYSYSLNTEAFF. CDR3 in DNA: TGTGCCAGCAGTTACTCTTATTCGTTGAACACTGAAGCTTTCTTT.

The chain carries TRBV18 and TRBJ1-5; 8 positions match TRBD1. Germline CDR1 and CDR2: KGHSH and LQKENI. J gave up 2 bases and V 6 bases, and 18 bases lay outside the gene matches. This CDR3 is 19 amino acids long. This chain's CDR3 is CASSISPRTGNVGNQPQHF. CDR3 DNA sequence: TGTGCCAGCTCGATATCCCCCCGGACAGGGAATGTCGGCAATCAGCCCCAGCATTTT.

The chain combines TRBV2 with TRBJ1-3, with D unresolved. The CDR3 sequence is 13 residues long. Germline values: CDR1 SNHLY, CDR2 FYNNEI. Trimming pared 8 bases from V and 4 bases from J, leaving 12 bases between. CDR3 DNA: TGTGCCAGCTTCCGAGGGAGGGGAAACACCATATATTTT. Translating gives CASFRGRGNTIYF.

The rearrangement uses TRBV14 and TRBJ2-7; D remains ambiguous. The CDR3 loop spans 16 amino acids. The V gene's germline CDR1 is SGHDN and CDR2 FVKESK. V gave up 0 bases and J gave up 2 bases, with 14 bases separating them. The CDR3 loop reads CASSQDSGVIAYEQYF. The CDR3 DNA sequence: TGTGCCAGCAGCCAAGATTCGGGTGTCATTGCCTACGAGCAGTACTTC.

The rearrangement uses TRBV4-1 and TRBJ2-2; TRBD2 is a possible D gene (5 bases). The CDR3 loop spans 17 amino acids. Germline CDR1 reads MGHRA; CDR2 reads YSYEKL. V was clipped by 0 bases and J by 3 bases, with 14 bases between them. As DNA, the CDR3 is TGCGCCAGCAGCCAAGATATCCGAGGAGGTTACACCGGGGAGCTGTTTTTT. Translating gives CASSQDIRGGYTGELFF.

The gene calls are TRBV2 and TRBJ1-2, with 8 bases identical to TRBD1. This CDR3 region has 13 residues. Germline CDR1 is SNHLY and CDR2 is FYNNEI. V trimming: 6 bases; J trimming: 7 bases; junction bases outside the gene matches: 7. The CDR3 region has the DNA TGTGCCAGCAGAGGGACAGGTGTTGGTGGCTACACCTTC. It encodes CASRGTGVGGYTF.

The V gene is TRBV15, the J gene TRBJ2-2; the D gene is possibly TRBD2 (5 bases). The germline CDR1 and CDR2 sequences are LNHNV and YYDKDF (reference sequence). This CDR3 has 14 amino acids. V dropped 0 bases and J dropped 6 bases, with 8 bases sitting between them. Written as DNA, the CDR3 is TGTGCCACCAGCAGAGATCTGGAGGCCGGGGAGCTGTTTTTT. Protein sequence: CATSRDLEAGELFF.

V and J are TRBV11-1 and TRBJ1-1, with D hard to call. The CDR3 has 13 amino acids. Germline CDR1 is SGHAT and CDR2 is FQDESV (reference sequence). V was pared by 3 bases and J by 0 bases, with 5 bases between. As DNA, the CDR3 is TGTGCCAGCAGCTTCCTAATGAACACTGAAGCTTTCTTT. Its translation is CASSFLMNTEAFF. The complete variable domain, with remaining parts taken from reference TRBV11-1 and TRBJ1-1, reads EAEVAQSPRYKITEKSQAVAFWCDPISGHATLYWYRQILGQGPELLVQFQDESVVDDSQLPKDRFSAERLKGVDSTLKIQPAELGDSAMYLCASSFLMNTEAFFGQGTRLTVV.

This chain connects TRBV18 to TRBJ1-2; D unclear. The V end was cut by 0 bases, the J end by 3 bases, with 11 bases between. Per germline, CDR1 KGHSH and CDR2 LQKENI. The CDR3 is 15 residues long. The CDR3 bases are TGTGCCAGCTCACCACCGGCAGGCCCGTACTATGGCTACACCTTC. Amino acids: CASSPPAGPYYGYTF.

The rearrangement links TRBV18 to TRBJ2-1; D gene ambiguous. Germline CDR1 and CDR2: KGHSH and LQKENI. V was cut by 3 bases and J by 9 bases, with 9 bases left in between. The CDR3 is 12 residues long. The CDR3 DNA sequence: TGTGCCAGCTCACCGGCAGTTGGTGAGCAGTTCTTC. It is translated as CASSPAVGEQFF.

A few counts support this clone. This rearrangement joins TRBV10-3 to TRBJ1-1; 12 nucleotides align to TRBD1. Germline-derived CDR1 and CDR2 are ENHRY and SYGVKD. V lost 5 bases, J lost 4 bases, and 14 bases stayed unmatched. This CDR3 has 18 amino acids. CDR3 residues: CAISSPLGDRGQGTEAFF. The DNA for the CDR3 is TGTGCCATCAGTTCCCCCCTGGGGGACAGGGGGCAGGGCACTGAAGCTTTCTTT.

The rearrangement joins TRBV19 to TRBJ1-2, with 8 bases that match TRBD1. The CDR3 consists of 13 residues. Germline V lookup: CDR1 LNHDA, CDR2 SQIVND (reference sequence). V lost 5 bases, J lost 4 bases, and 3 bases stayed unmatched. CDR3: CASSRDRTYGYTF. CDR3 bases: TGTGCCAGTAGTCGGGACAGGACCTATGGCTACACCTTC.

This clone was picked up one time. V usage is TRBV5-1 and J usage is TRBJ2-7; D gene uncertain. Per the germline V gene, CDR1 is SGHRS and CDR2 is YFSETQ. V was trimmed by 1 base and J by 3 bases, leaving 20 bases between them. This CDR3 comprises 17 residues. The CDR3 is CASSLWASIPPLYEQYF. The CDR3 DNA reads TGCGCCAGCAGCTTGTGGGCATCAATTCCTCCTCTCTACGAGCAGTACTTC.

The chain couples TRBV29-1 to TRBJ1-2; D is unclear. Trimming stripped 4 bases from V and 3 bases from J, with 9 bases between. CDR1 is SQVTM and CDR2 is ANQGSEA in the germline V gene. The CDR3 has 12 residues. CDR3 protein: CSVAEQHYGYTF. CDR3 DNA: TGCAGCGTTGCGGAACAGCACTATGGCTACACCTTC.

This clone was counted a few times. This rearrangement joins TRBV6-5 to TRBJ2-2; 12 nucleotides agree with TRBD2. The J segment lost 4 bases and the V segment lost 4 bases, leaving 1 base of the junction unmatched. Germline loops: CDR1 MNHEY, CDR2 SVGAGI. The CDR3 spans 15 residues. The CDR3 here is CASSSGLAGTGELFF. The DNA of the CDR3 is TGTGCCAGCAGTTCGGGACTAGCGGGCACCGGGGAGCTGTTTTTT.

This chain uses TRBV19 with TRBJ2-1, with TRBD2 matching over 10 bases. This CDR3 contains 15 residues. The V and J ends lost 10 bases and 8 bases, in that order; junction bases with no gene match: 14. Germline values: CDR1 LNHDA, CDR2 SQIVND (reference sequence). DNA of the CDR3: TGTGCCACCAATGCATGGCCTAGCGGGAGCTATGAGCAGTTCTTC. Its protein product is CATNAWPSGSYEQFF.

This clone was observed a single time. The rearrangement uses TRBV6-5 and TRBJ2-5, with TRBD2 matching over 13 bases. CDR1 and CDR2 (germline): MNHEY, SVGAGI. CDR3 length: 16 residues. J was trimmed by 4 bases and V by 4 bases; bases with no gene match: 6. The CDR3 DNA follows: TGTGCCAGCAGTTCGCCGGGACTAGCGGGATTAGAGACCCAGTACTTC. This codes for CASSSPGLAGLETQYF.

The rearrangement uses TRBV5-6 and TRBJ1-2; D is possibly TRBD1 (6 bases). This CDR3 spans 15 amino acids. Germline CDR1 SGHDT, CDR2 YYEEEE. Trimming left V 2 bases short and J 4 bases short, with 15 bases between. DNA for the CDR3: TGTGCCAGCAGCTTATGGGGGGGCCCGGGCTATGGCTACACCTTC. Encoded protein: CASSLWGGPGYGYTF.